This TCR beta chain was captured by sequencing in a study of shared clonotypes between healthy human individuals. Study-level background: Donors consisted of two women and three men between 18 and 49.

Deep-level running was used for the assay. Generated by immunoSEQ multiplex PCR, the TCRdb table keeps only in-frame clones and is missing some. The table includes roughly 2 million clones, 85% to 95% detected once. Germline CDR1 reads KGHSH; CDR2 reads LQKENI. V was pared by 5 bases and J by 0 bases, with 14 bases between. The CDR3 length is 15 residues. The sample consisted of naive CD4+ T cells sorted from blood. Described subset: CD45RA+ positively selected. The genes are TRBV18 and TRBJ2-7; D may correspond to TRBD1 or TRBD2 (5 bases each). The sequence was obtained from a man between 18 and 29 years old in good health. CDR3 nucleotides: TGTGCCAGCTCAACCCGGGACGCTAACTCCTACGAGCAGTACTTC. Translation: CASSTRDANSYEQYF.